This T cell receptor (beta chain) is from a study of human T cells and chemical hapten exposure. Study-wide context: DPC at 0.01% went onto the upper back in patch tests, read at 6 days. Points from the study as a whole: Unchanged with DPC sensitization were TCRs above 1 in 1000 frequency.

The study's library attached unique molecular identifiers to single cDNA molecules. TCRdb called the RACE reads again in MiXCR, with one record for every CDR3 protein. Of approximately 400,000 distinct CDR3 sequences listed, around 5.5% are singletons. Remarks on this clonotype: What it binds is not known.

Specified time point: pre-sensitization, week 0. Treatment described: therapeutic diphenylcyclopropenone sensitization with weekly scalp DPC. Total RNA was isolated from whole blood that had not been fractionated. The length of the CDR3 is 18 residues. V was cut by 4 bases and J by 6 bases, with 27 bases left in between. The V gene's germline CDR1 is LGHDT and CDR2 YNNKEL (reference sequence). Sample: whole blood, taken in connection with sensitization to the hapten diphenylcyclopropenone (DPC). This receptor was identified in a woman aged 45-60 years with alopecia areata. Some clones in this sample may be carry-over from other donors' samples. The chain links TRBV3-1 to TRBJ1-1; maybe TRBD1 (6 bases). The CDR3 reads CASSRARTDRYGGAEAFF. The CDR3 nucleotides are TGTGCCAGCAGCCGAGCCCGGACAGACCGGTACGGGGGCGCTGAAGCTTTCTTT.